The present TCR beta chain was sequenced within a study of T-cell reconstitution after alpha-beta-depleted transplantation in children. The study's findings and limits: In patients about two months after transplant, alpha-beta T cells reportedly arose from several hundred expanded graft clones. Fresh T-cell production supplied most of the T-cell counts and diversity seen one year after transplant. It was surviving recipient T cells and thymic progenitors that gave some patients high TCRbeta diversity at day 60.

This clonotype showed up just a few times. Its specificity is unknown. The germline CDR1 and CDR2 sequences are SGHAT and FQNNGV. This CDR3 is built from 15 residues. V was clipped by 1 base and J by 1 base; unmatched bases: 2. Unique molecular identifiers were incorporated into the prepared TCRbeta library. Via MiXCR, TCRdb re-called the PCR reads, giving one row per CDR3 protein. The sample gives about 90,000 distinct CDR3 sequences, around 15% of which show up once; roughly a fifth is in the top ten. V is TRBV11-2 and J is TRBJ2-7; 9 nucleotides align to TRBD1. The clonotype comes from a male patient aged 2-10 years who had a stem cell transplant for acute lymphoblastic leukemia, so the T cells may come from the graft donor. The specimen was PBMCs, mostly from graft donor cells, collected 180 days after TCRalphabeta/CD19-depleted stem cell transplant. The CDR3 nucleotides are TGTGCCAGCAGCTTAGTAGGACAGGGGTCCTACGAGCAGTACTTC. It is translated as CASSLVGQGSYEQYF.